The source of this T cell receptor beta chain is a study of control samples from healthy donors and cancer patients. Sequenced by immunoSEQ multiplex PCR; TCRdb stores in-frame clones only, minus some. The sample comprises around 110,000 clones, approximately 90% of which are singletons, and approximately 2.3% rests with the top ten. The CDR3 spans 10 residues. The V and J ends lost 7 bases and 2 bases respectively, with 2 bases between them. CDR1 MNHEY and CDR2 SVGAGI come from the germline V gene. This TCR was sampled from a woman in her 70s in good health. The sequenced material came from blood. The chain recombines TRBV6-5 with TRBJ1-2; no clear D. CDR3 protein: CASKNYGYTF. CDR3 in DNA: TGTGCCAGCAAGAACTATGGCTACACCTTC.